This T cell receptor beta chain was retrieved from a study of PD-L1 blockade in urothelial cancer. About the research overall: Blood gave a median approximately 140,000 T cells.

Time point denoted: peripheral blood 6 weeks after treatment start. Data came from immunoSEQ multiplex PCR; TCRdb stores just in-frame clones and leaves some out. The table has roughly 110,000 clones, approximately 90% seen once. Germline lookup yields CDR1 MNHEY and CDR2 SVGAGI. V shed 6 bases and J 2 bases; nucleotides not matched to a gene: 6. The CDR3 spans 15 residues. V is TRBV6-5 and J is TRBJ2-2; 7 bases are a match to TRBD2. Sequencing used PBMCs, obtained around atezolizumab (anti-PD-L1) treatment. This clonotype was sampled from a man aged 55 to 69 with urothelial cancer. In DNA form, the CDR3 reads TGTGCCAGCAGATATAGCGGGTTAAACACCGGGGAGCTGTTTTTT. Its protein product is CASRYSGLNTGELFF.